The rows below give T cell receptor beta chains drawn from one sample of a study of blood T cell repertoires in COVID-19. Generated by immunoSEQ multiplex PCR, the TCRdb table keeps only in-frame clones and is missing some. The profile shows around 230,000 clones, approximately 91% of them singletons. The sequenced material came from peripheral blood. These receptors all stem from a middle-aged man with acute or convalescent COVID-19. The CDR3 runs from the conserved cysteine through the conserved F or W. The D gene is left open where the match is weak. Clone size, where shown, is once, few, many, or a class for clones that have expanded.

CDR3 protein | CDR3 DNA | clone size | J gene | D gene | V gene
CASSVRGGDEKLFF | TGTGCCAGCAGTGTGCGAGGGGGGGATGAAAAACTGTTTTTT | once | TRBJ1-4 | . | TRBV25-1
CAWSVTGPNEQYF | TGTGCCTGGAGTGTGACAGGGCCGAACGAGCAGTACTTC | . | TRBJ2-7 | TRBD1 | TRBV30
CAISESDGGGDTQYF | TGTGCCATCAGTGAGTCTGACGGTGGAGGAGATACGCAGTATTTT | . | TRBJ2-3 | . | TRBV10-3
CASSVDVFRLAGEDGEQYF | TGTGCCAGCAGTGTCGATGTATTTCGGCTAGCGGGAGAGGATGGCGAGCAGTACTTC | . | TRBJ2-7 | TRBD2 | TRBV6-1
CASSLGTHPNQPQHF | TGTGCCAGCAGCTTAGGGACACATCCCAATCAGCCCCAGCATTTT | . | TRBJ1-5 | . | TRBV7-2
CASSFEVTGELFF | TGTGCCAGCAGCTTCGAGGTTACCGGGGAGCTGTTTTTT | . | TRBJ2-2 | . | TRBV5-4
CASSPSDRGEETQYF | TGTGCCAGCAGTCCCTCGGACAGGGGGGAAGAGACCCAGTACTTC | . | TRBJ2-5 | TRBD1 | TRBV25-1
CASSLAGTSGDQYF | TGTGCCAGCAGCTTAGCAGGGACTAGCGGGGATCAGTACTTC | . | TRBJ2-4 | TRBD2 | TRBV7-9
CASSGPGLVVETQYF | TGTGCCAGCAGCGGTCCGGGACTAGTGGTAGAGACCCAGTACTTC | . | TRBJ2-5 | TRBD2 | TRBV9
CACNGDSSYEQYF | TGTGCCTGCAACGGGGACAGCTCCTACGAGCAGTACTTC | . | TRBJ2-7 | TRBD1 | TRBV30
CASSREFSRPQHF | TGTGCCAGCTCACGCGAGTTCTCGCGGCCCCAGCATTTT | few | TRBJ1-5 | . | TRBV18
CSVQGLAGGVVQFF | TGCAGCGTTCAGGGCCTAGCGGGAGGAGTGGTGCAGTTCTTC | . | TRBJ2-1 | TRBD2 | TRBV29-1
CAIRSGTGAGYTF | TGTGCCATCAGATCCGGGACAGGGGCCGGCTACACCTTC | . | TRBJ1-2 | TRBD1 | TRBV10-3
CASSSSGHPYGYTF | TGTGCCAGCAGCAGCTCGGGACACCCTTATGGCTACACCTTC | . | TRBJ1-2 | . | TRBV7-6
CASSLRTSGAQETQYF | TGTGCCAGCAGCTTAAGGACTAGCGGGGCACAAGAGACCCAGTACTTC | . | TRBJ2-5 | TRBD2 | TRBV7-9
CASSFTAWAGGRNTIYF | TGTGCCAGCAGCTTTACCGCCTGGGCAGGGGGCCGAAACACCATATATTTT | once | TRBJ1-3 | TRBD1 | TRBV7-2
CASSMGLHSNQPQHF | TGTGCCAGTAGTATGGGACTGCATAGCAATCAGCCCCAGCATTTT | . | TRBJ1-5 | . | TRBV19
CASRNRGTEYQETQYF | TGTGCCAGCAGAAACCGCGGGACAGAGTACCAAGAGACCCAGTACTTC | . | TRBJ2-5 | . | TRBV11-1
CASSRQAWDTGELFF | TGTGCCAGTAGTCGACAGGCCTGGGACACCGGGGAGCTGTTTTTT | . | TRBJ2-2 | . | TRBV19
CASSPQGGENIQYF | TGTGCCAGCTCACCGCAGGGAGGCGAAAACATTCAGTACTTC | . | TRBJ2-4 | . | TRBV18
CASSYDSKTYEQYF | TGTGCCAGCAGCTACGACAGTAAGACCTACGAGCAGTACTTC | . | TRBJ2-7 | . | TRBV6-6
CAWRQPNTEAFF | TGTGCCTGGAGACAGCCGAACACTGAAGCTTTCTTT | . | TRBJ1-1 | . | TRBV30
CASYDTPSRSYEQYF | TGCGCCAGCTATGACACCCCGTCACGATCCTACGAGCAGTACTTC | . | TRBJ2-7 | . | TRBV5-1
CASSQSDGRAEGKLFF | TGTGCCAGCAGCCAATCCGACGGACGGGCTGAGGGAAAACTGTTTTTT | . | TRBJ1-4 | . | TRBV3-1/TRBV3-2
CASRDTHSNQPQHF | TGTGCCAGCAGGGACACTCATAGCAATCAGCCCCAGCATTTT | . | TRBJ1-5 | . | TRBV2
CASSQDGRANQPQHF | TGTGCCAGCAGCCAAGATGGCAGGGCTAATCAGCCCCAGCATTTT | . | TRBJ1-5 | . | TRBV4-2
CASSPGPGAYYEQYF | TGTGCCAGCAGTCCAGGTCCAGGGGCGTACTACGAGCAGTACTTC | . | TRBJ2-7 | . | TRBV2
CASSHTQGPETQYF | TGTGCCAGCAGTCACACACAGGGTCCTGAGACCCAGTACTTC | . | TRBJ2-5 | . | TRBV27
CASSLKNWDSMYGYTF | TGTGCCAGCAGCCTTAAAAACTGGGACAGTATGTATGGCTACACCTTC | . | TRBJ1-2 | TRBD1 | TRBV7-9
CSVELQGRGKTQYF | TGCAGCGTTGAGTTACAGGGGAGAGGGAAGACCCAGTACTTC | . | TRBJ2-5 | TRBD1 | TRBV29-1
CASSSGHLQETQYF | TGCGCCAGCAGCTCCGGACACCTACAAGAGACCCAGTACTTC | . | TRBJ2-5 | . | TRBV5-1
CASSAVTTDTEAFF | TGTGCCAGCAGCGCAGTTACAACCGACACTGAAGCTTTCTTT | . | TRBJ1-1 | . | TRBV7-2
CASSFPSNIRETQYF | TGCGCCAGCAGCTTCCCTAGCAATATCCGAGAGACCCAGTACTTC | . | TRBJ2-5 | . | TRBV5-1
CASSLSAPLYEQYF | TGTGCCAGCAGTCTTTCCGCTCCACTCTACGAGCAGTACTTC | once | TRBJ2-7 | . | TRBV6-5
CASSTRTGNTGELFF | TGTGCCAGCAGTACCCGGACAGGGAACACCGGGGAGCTGTTTTTT | . | TRBJ2-2 | TRBD1 | TRBV28
CASSLVVGARETQYF | TGTGCCAGCAGCTTAGTTGTAGGGGCCCGAGAGACCCAGTACTTC | . | TRBJ2-5 | . | TRBV7-9
CASSLPQGRLTNTEAFF | TGTGCCAGCAGTCTACCACAGGGAAGGCTGACGAACACTGAAGCTTTCTTT | . | TRBJ1-1 | . | TRBV28
CASSQGTGGRTEAFF | TGTGCCAGCAGCCAAGGTACAGGGGGACGGACTGAAGCTTTCTTT | few | TRBJ1-1 | TRBD1 | TRBV3-1/TRBV3-2
CASSQSWRERPIF | TGCGCCAGCAGCCAGAGCTGGAGGGAACGGCCTATTTTC | . | TRBJ1-2 | . | TRBV10-2
CASSLILASQETQYF | TGTGCCAGCAGCCTAATACTAGCGAGTCAAGAGACCCAGTACTTC | . | TRBJ2-5 | TRBD2 | TRBV4-2
CASSYSGMGETQYF | TGTGCCAGCAGCTACTCGGGGATGGGGGAGACCCAGTACTTC | . | TRBJ2-5 | . | TRBV7-7
CASSLSGVVQETQYF | TGTGCCAGCAGCCTTTCAGGGGTAGTACAAGAGACCCAGTACTTC | . | TRBJ2-5 | . | TRBV11-2
CASSSSIQGSQYF | TGTGCCAGCAGTTCCTCAATTCAGGGGTCCCAGTACTTC | . | TRBJ2-5 | . | TRBV28
CASSHGEMGNQPQHF | TGTGCCAGCAGCCATGGGGAGATGGGTAATCAGCCCCAGCATTTT | few | TRBJ1-5 | . | TRBV3-1/TRBV3-2
CSVTTGLGYGYTF | TGCAGCGTCACGACAGGGCTGGGATATGGCTACACCTTC | . | TRBJ1-2 | TRBD1 | TRBV29-1
CASSWASTDTQYF | TGCGCCAGCAGCTGGGCTAGCACAGATACGCAGTATTTT | . | TRBJ2-3 | . | TRBV5-1
CASSLSSYEQYF | TGTGCCAGCAGCCTGAGCTCCTACGAGCAGTACTTC | . | TRBJ2-7 | . | TRBV4-2
CASRAGAYNQPQHF | TGTGCCAGCCGCGCAGGGGCTTACAATCAGCCCCAGCATTTT | . | TRBJ1-5 | . | TRBV27
CASSLMGGGGTEAFF | TGTGCCAGCAGCCTTATGGGGGGCGGGGGCACTGAAGCTTTCTTT | once | TRBJ1-1 | . | TRBV11-1
CAWSVQGAYTEAFF | TGTGCCTGGAGTGTACAGGGGGCGTACACTGAAGCTTTCTTT | . | TRBJ1-1 | TRBD1 | TRBV30
CASTGGHKPQHF | TGTGCCAGCACGGGGGGGCATAAGCCCCAGCATTTT | . | TRBJ1-5 | . | TRBV28
CASSLGGEDYGYTF | TGTGCCAGCAGCTTGGGGGGAGAGGACTATGGCTACACCTTC | . | TRBJ1-2 | . | TRBV5-8
CASSLGQGARGEQFF | TGTGCCAGCAGCTTGGGACAGGGGGCCCGGGGTGAGCAGTTCTTC | . | TRBJ2-1 | TRBD1 | TRBV5-6
CASSEYPGTRGEQFF | TGCGCCAGCAGTGAGTACCCCGGGACTAGGGGTGAGCAGTTCTTC | once | TRBJ2-1 | TRBD2 | TRBV10-2
CAWGQGTAFF | TGTGCCTGGGGCCAGGGAACGGCTTTCTTT | . | TRBJ1-1 | . | TRBV30
CASSPAGSDWNTEAFF | TGCGCCAGCAGCCCGGCCGGGTCGGACTGGAACACTGAAGCTTTCTTT | . | TRBJ1-1 | . | TRBV5-1